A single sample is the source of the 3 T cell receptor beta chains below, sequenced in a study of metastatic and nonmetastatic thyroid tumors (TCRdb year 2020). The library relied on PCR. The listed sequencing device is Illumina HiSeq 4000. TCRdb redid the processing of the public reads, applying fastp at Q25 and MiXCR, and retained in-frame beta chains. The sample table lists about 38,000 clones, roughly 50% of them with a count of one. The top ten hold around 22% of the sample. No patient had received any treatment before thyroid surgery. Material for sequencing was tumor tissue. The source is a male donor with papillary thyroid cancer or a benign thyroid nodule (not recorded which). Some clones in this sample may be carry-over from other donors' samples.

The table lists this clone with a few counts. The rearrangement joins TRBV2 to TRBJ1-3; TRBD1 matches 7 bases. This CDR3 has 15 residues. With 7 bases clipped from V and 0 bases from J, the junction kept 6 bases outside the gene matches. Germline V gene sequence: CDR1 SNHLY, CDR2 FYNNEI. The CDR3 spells CASTEGQYSGNTIYF. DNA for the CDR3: TGTGCCAGCACCGAGGGACAGTACTCTGGAAACACCATATATTTT. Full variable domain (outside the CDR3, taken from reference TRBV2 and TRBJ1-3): EPEVTQTPSHQVTQMGQEVILRCVPISNHLYFYWYRQILGQKVEFLVSFYNNEISEKSEIFDDQFSVERPDGSNFTLKIRSTKLEDSAMYFCASTEGQYSGNTIYFGEGSWLTVV.

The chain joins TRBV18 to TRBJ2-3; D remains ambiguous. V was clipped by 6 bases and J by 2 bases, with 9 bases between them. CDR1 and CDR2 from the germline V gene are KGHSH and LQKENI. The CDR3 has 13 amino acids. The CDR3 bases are TGTGCCAGCTCCCCCCGTGACACAGATACGCAGTATTTT. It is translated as CASSPRDTDTQYF. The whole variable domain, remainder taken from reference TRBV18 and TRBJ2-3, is NAGVMQNPRHLVRRRGQEARLRCSPMKGHSHVYWYRQLPEEGLKFMVYLQKENIIDESGMPKERFSAEFPKEGPSILRIQQVVRGDSAAYFCASSPRDTDTQYFGPGTRLTVL.

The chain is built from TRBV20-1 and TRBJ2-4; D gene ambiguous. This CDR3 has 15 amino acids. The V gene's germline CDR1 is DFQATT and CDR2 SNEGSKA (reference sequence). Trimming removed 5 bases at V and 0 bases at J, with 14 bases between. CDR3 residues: CSAEMAALAKNIQYF. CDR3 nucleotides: TGCAGTGCTGAGATGGCAGCGTTAGCCAAAAACATTCAGTACTTC.